The rows below give T cell receptor beta chains drawn from one sample of a study of early T cells in non-severe SARS-CoV-2 infection. TCRdb re-called the 5' RACE reads with MiXCR, one entry per CDR3 protein. The table includes about 110,000 distinct CDR3 sequences, roughly 13% detected once. Sequencing was performed on whole blood, taken at baseline. The source is an adult who was a healthcare worker with PCR-confirmed SARS-CoV-2 infection or an uninfected control (not recorded which). Both conserved end residues are part of each CDR3. The D gene is left open where the match is weak. The size entry is marked missing in some rows and otherwise reads once, few, many or a size class.

-,TRBV11-2,TRBJ2-3,few,TGTGCCAGCAGCTTAGATCCAGTCCAGCGAGATACGCAGTATTTT,CASSLDPVQRDTQYF
-,TRBV11-2,TRBJ1-1,many,TGTGCCAGCAGCTTTGGTTCCGGGGGCGCGAGGACTGAAGCTTTCTTT,CASSFGSGGARTEAFF
TRBD1,TRBV10-3,TRBJ2-3,-,TGTGCCATCAGTGAAACGACAGGGGTAGTCACAGATACGCAGTATTTT,CAISETTGVVTDTQYF
-,TRBV7-2,TRBJ2-2,-,TGTGCCAGCAGAACAAGCGGGGAGCTGTTTTTT,CASRTSGELFF
TRBD2,TRBV7-9,TRBJ2-3,few,TGTGCCAGCAGCTCCTACGACGGGGCGGGGGGGCCCCTTGATCCGCAGTATTTT,CASSSYDGAGGPLDPQYF
-,TRBV7-2,TRBJ1-1,-,TGTGCCAGCAGCTTCGGGCAATCGAACACTGAAGCTTTCTTT,CASSFGQSNTEAFF
-,TRBV18,TRBJ2-7,few,TGTGCCAGCTCACCTGGGACACTTTCGGTCGAGCAGTACTTC,CASSPGTLSVEQYF
-,TRBV10-3,TRBJ1-5,many,TGTGCCATCAGTGGACAGGAAAGCAATCAGCCCCAGCATTTT,CAISGQESNQPQHF
TRBD1,TRBV12-3/TRBV12-4,TRBJ1-2,few,TGTGCCAGCAGCGACAGGGGGCCTGCTAACTATGGCTACACCTTC,CASSDRGPANYGYTF
-,TRBV11-2,TRBJ1-6,-,TGTGCCAGCAGGGGCAGTTCACCCCTCCACTTT,CASRGSSPLHF
-,TRBV18,TRBJ2-7,many,TGTGCCAGCTCACCACCGATAAGGTCGAACGAGCAGTACTTC,CASSPPIRSNEQYF
TRBD1,TRBV10-3,TRBJ1-2,many,TGTGCCATCAGAGTGGACAGGGAGGACTATGGCTACACCTTC,CAIRVDREDYGYTF
-,TRBV9,TRBJ2-3,many,TGTGCCAGCACCTCTGGAGGTTCACGCACAGATACGCAGTATTTT,CASTSGGSRTDTQYF
-,TRBV19,TRBJ1-2,-,TGTGCCAGTAGTATTACGATTAACTATGGCTACACCTTC,CASSITINYGYTF
TRBD1,TRBV27,TRBJ2-3,-,TGTGCCAGCCGAGGACAGGGAAGGGGGAAGGTCACGCAGTATTTT,CASRGQGRGKVTQYF
TRBD2,TRBV20-1,TRBJ2-1,-,TGCAGTGCGGCCCTTCTCCGCGGGACTAGCGGGTCGGCTTCCTCCTACAATGAGCAGTTCTTC,CSAALLRGTSGSASSYNEQFF
-,TRBV6-8,TRBJ1-1,-,TGTGCCAGCAAAACCTTCGAAGCTTTCTTT,CASKTFEAFF
TRBD2,TRBV7-9,TRBJ2-7,-,TGTGCCAGCAGTTCTCGGACTAGTCGAAGCCAACCCACCCGCTCCTACGAGCAGTACTTC,CASSSRTSRSQPTRSYEQYF
-,TRBV9,TRBJ1-4,-,TGTGCCAGCAGCGCCCGAGGTGAAAAACTGTTTTTT,CASSARGEKLFF
TRBD1,TRBV12-3/TRBV12-4,TRBJ1-1,few,TGTGCCAGCAGTTTACCCGGACAGGTGGGGGTTAAAGCTTTCTTT,CASSLPGQVGVKAFF
-,TRBV11-2,TRBJ1-1,-,TGTGCCAGCAGCTTTGGGACCGGGTCTGGCACTGAAGCTTTCTTT,CASSFGTGSGTEAFF
TRBD1,TRBV6-5,TRBJ2-4,few,TGTGCCAGCAGTTACTACGGACAGGGGGCCGGGATAGCCAAAAACATTCAGTACTTC,CASSYYGQGAGIAKNIQYF
-,TRBV29-1,TRBJ1-2,-,TGCAGCGTTGTGAGAGATACCTATGGCTACACCTTC,CSVVRDTYGYTF
-,TRBV3-1,TRBJ2-7,-,TGTGCCAGCAGCCAAGATGCTTGGAGACAGTCCTACGAGCAGTACTTC,CASSQDAWRQSYEQYF
-,TRBV20-1,TRBJ2-4,-,TGCAGTGCATCCTCAGGTGCTGGGGGAGCCAAAAACATTCAGTACTTC,CSASSGAGGAKNIQYF
TRBD1,TRBV28,TRBJ1-2,few,TGTGCCAGCAGTGACAGGGGGCGCAACTATGGCTACACCTTC,CASSDRGRNYGYTF
TRBD1,TRBV18,TRBJ2-1,few,TGTGCCAGCTCACCCGGGACGGGACAGTTAAAGTTCTTC,CASSPGTGQLKFF
-,TRBV6-6,TRBJ1-1,few,TGTGCCAGCAGTTATGGGGATAGGATCACTGAAGCTTTCTTT,CASSYGDRITEAFF
-,TRBV12-3/TRBV12-4,TRBJ1-4,-,TGTGCCAGCAGTTTTGGTGAAAAACTGTTTTTT,CASSFGEKLFF
-,TRBV11-3,TRBJ2-3,-,TGTGCCAGCAGCTCGGGACGTCAAGATACGCAGTATTTT,CASSSGRQDTQYF
-,TRBV30,TRBJ1-1,-,TGTGCCTGGAGGAAACAGGTCTCTGAAGCTTTCTTT,CAWRKQVSEAFF